These 32 T cell receptor beta chains came from one sample sequenced in a study of cytomegalovirus exposure and HLA in healthy donors (dated by TCRdb to 2016 to 2017). The library was generated by the immunoSEQ multiplex PCR assay. For the multiplex PCR, a mixture combining 60 forward primers for TCR Vbeta segments and 13 reverse primers for TCR Jbeta segments was used. The table comes from immuneACCESS by way of TCRdb, which keeps in-frame sequences with V and J called. Part of the clones is missing from these tables; in studies checked, under half for an unresolved V gene and the rest for unknown reasons. This sample gives about 160,000 clones in total; 70% to 80% of them show up just once. The ten largest clones represent more than 9.5% of the sample. Material for sequencing was PBMCs. The receptors stem from a man aged 18 to 29 in good health and CMV-seropositive.

This clone was seen a single time. This chain links TRBV21-1 with TRBJ2-2; the table gives TRBD1 as D, unverified against the DNA. TRBV21-1 is designated a pseudogene. CDR3 size: 13 residues. CDR3 residues: CASSTGLRGELFF. The CDR3, as DNA: TGTGCCAGCAGTACAGGTTTAAGGGGGGAGCTGTTTTTT.

The chain couples TRBV5-1 to TRBJ2-1; TRBD2 is a possible D gene (6 bases). V shed 0 bases and J shed 2 bases, with 12 bases lying between them. The CDR3 is made up of 16 amino acids. Germline assignment: CDR1 SGHRS and CDR2 YFSETQ. CDR3 nucleotides: TGCGCCAGCAGCTTGGACACGGGAGCGGCCTACAATGAGCAGTTCTTC. Amino acids: CASSLDTGAAYNEQFF.

The J gene is TRBJ2-5, the V gene TRBV9; possible D gene TRBD1, 6 bases. Deletions cut 0 bases from V and 0 bases from J, with 9 bases between. The CDR3 consists of 15 residues. The germline V gene has CDR1 SGDLS and CDR2 YYNGEE. CDR3 residues: CASSVAQGYQETQYF. The CDR3 region has the DNA TGTGCCAGCAGCGTAGCTCAGGGGTACCAAGAGACCCAGTACTTC.

A single count supports this clone. The chain recombines TRBV9 with TRBJ1-3; 8 bases map to TRBD1. The length of the CDR3 is 17 residues. Per germline, CDR1 SGDLS and CDR2 YYNGEE. J was trimmed by 0 bases and V by 3 bases; bases with no gene match: 8. The CDR3 sequence: CASSELTGDSSGNTIYF. CDR3 bases: TGTGCCAGCAGCGAGCTGACAGGGGATTCCTCTGGAAACACCATATATTTT.

This chain joins TRBV13 and TRBJ2-3; D not resolved. The V gene's germline CDR1 is PRHDT and CDR2 FYEKMQ (reference sequence). CDR3 length: 16 amino acids. V lost 2 bases to trimming and J lost 0 bases, with 12 bases between them. The DNA for the CDR3 is TGTGCCAGCAGCTTATTCGGCGGAAGAAGCACAGATACGCAGTATTTT. Its protein product is CASSLFGGRSTDTQYF.

The CDR3 here is CASSLVQGYGAFF. The CDR3, as DNA: TGTGCCAGCAGTTTAGTACAGGGGTACGGGGCTTTCTTT. The chain is built from TRBV27 and TRBJ1-1; 7 bases line up with TRBD1. The V gene's germline CDR1 is MNHEY and CDR2 SMNVEV (reference sequence). The CDR3 spans 13 residues. The junction had 8 bases not matched to a gene; V was cut back by 2 bases and J by 11 bases.

Only one count was recorded for this clone. The chain joins TRBV10-3 to TRBJ1-1; 7 positions match TRBD1. This CDR3 spans 15 amino acids. J lost 1 base, V lost 10 bases, and 12 bases had no gene match. Germline V gene data show CDR1 as ENHRY and CDR2 as SYGVKD. This chain's CDR3 is CATRDGDRANTEAFF. CDR3 bases: TGTGCCACCCGAGATGGAGACAGGGCGAACACTGAAGCTTTCTTT.

The chain has TRBV5-6 and TRBJ1-2; no firm D call. The CDR3 consists of 13 residues. Trimming cost V 0 bases and J 2 bases, with 5 bases left between them. Germline CDR1 SGHDT, CDR2 YYEEEE. The CDR3 is CASSLDKNYGYTF. CDR3 coding DNA: TGTGCCAGCAGCTTGGACAAGAACTATGGCTACACCTTC.

This chain joins TRBV6-5 and TRBJ1-3; D perhaps matches TRBD1 (6 bases). The germline V and J ends were trimmed by 4 bases and 4 bases, with 17 bases remaining between them. Looked up from germline, CDR1 is MNHEY and CDR2 is SVGAGI. This CDR3 is built from 16 residues. The CDR3 protein is CASSSRQVGRGNTIYF. The CDR3 coding sequence is TGTGCCAGCAGTTCCCGACAGGTCGGTCGAGGAAACACCATATATTTT.

The rearrangement links TRBV10-2 to TRBJ1-6; D possibly corresponds to TRBD1 (6 bases). CDR1 and CDR2 (germline): WSHSY, SAAADI. The CDR3 length is 15 residues. Trimming pared 2 bases from V and 7 bases from J, leaving 12 bases between. The CDR3 spells CASSEADSSNSPLHF. CDR3 coding DNA: TGCGCCAGCAGTGAGGCGGACAGCTCCAATTCACCCCTCCACTTT.

V gene TRBV7-2 combines with J gene TRBJ1-1, with 9 bases aligning to TRBD1. The CDR3 consists of 14 residues. V gave up 1 base and J gave up 11 bases; unmatched junction bases: 8. Germline CDR1 is SGHTA and CDR2 is FQGNSA. The CDR3 region has the DNA TGTGCCAGCAGCTTAGTACCGGGACAGGGATTGGCTTTCTTT. Protein product: CASSLVPGQGLAFF.

The CDR3 DNA reads TGTGCCAGTAATCAAGGGGCGGCGGAAGCTTTCTTT. It codes for CASNQGAAEAFF. J is TRBJ1-1 and V is TRBV19; D is perhaps TRBD1 (5 bases). CDR3 length equals 12 residues. V shed 7 bases and J shed 8 bases, with 14 bases lying between them. The germline CDR1 and CDR2 sequences are LNHDA and SQIVND (reference sequence).

This clone was picked up a small number of times. The V call is TRBV27, the J call TRBJ1-1; D is possibly TRBD1 (6 bases). Trimming left V 3 bases short and J 4 bases short, with 12 bases between. The CDR3 contains 14 residues. Germline CDR1 MNHEY, CDR2 SMNVEV (reference sequence). The CDR3 region is CASSFHSRGTEAFF. The CDR3 DNA follows: TGTGCCAGCAGTTTCCACAGCAGGGGCACTGAAGCTTTCTTT.

The chain carries TRBV7-2 and TRBJ2-1, with TRBD2 identical over 9 bases. The CDR3 is 13 amino acids. V dropped 7 bases and J dropped 13; count of bases not matched to a gene: 11. Germline V gene data show CDR1 as SGHTA and CDR2 as FQGNSA. The CDR3: CASTLLAGTAQFF. The DNA for the CDR3 is TGTGCCAGCACCCTACTAGCGGGTACTGCACAGTTCTTC.

The CDR3 protein is CASSDWATGIYGYTF. CDR3 DNA: TGTGCCAGCAGTGATTGGGCGACAGGGATATATGGCTACACCTTC. The chain combines TRBV25-1 with TRBJ1-2; 7 bases fit TRBD1. Germline V gene lookup returns CDR1 MGHDK and CDR2 SYGVNS. With V trimmed by 3 bases and J by 5 bases, 9 bases remained unmatched. The CDR3 covers 15 residues.

On this clone itself: At the DNA level, this CDR3 is encoded by other sequences in the same sample as well. The chain links TRBV19 to TRBJ2-1; D perhaps matches TRBD1 (6 bases). This CDR3 contains 13 residues. The germline V gene encodes CDR1 LNHDA and CDR2 SQIVND (reference sequence). V was clipped by 2 bases and J by 4 bases, with 6 bases between them. The CDR3 spells CASSIRGYNEQFF. CDR3 DNA: TGTGCCAGTAGTATAAGGGGGTACAATGAGCAGTTCTTC.

This clone has only one observation. A read error may produce the germline difference seen at one junction end. The genes are TRBV27 and TRBJ2-2, with D tentatively TRBD1 (6 bases). This CDR3 is 14 amino acids long. Germline V CDR1 and CDR2: MNHEY, SMNVEV (reference sequence). CDR3 sequence (DNA): TGTGCCAGCAGTTATACAGGGAACCCCGGGGAGCTGTTTTTT. Translated, it gives CASSYTGNPGELFF.

The V call is TRBV5-4, the J call TRBJ2-7; TRBD1 agrees at 8 bases. Germline CDR1 reads SGHNT; CDR2 reads YYREEE (reference sequence). With V trimmed by 5 bases and J by 6 bases, 4 bases remained unmatched. The CDR3 has 12 residues. CDR3 sequence (DNA): TGTGCCAGCAGAACCGACAGGGGCGAGCAGTACTTC. The encoded protein is CASRTDRGEQYF.

V is TRBV7-7 and J is TRBJ2-1, with 12 bases matching TRBD2. Germline CDR1 and CDR2: SSHAT and FNYEAQ (reference sequence). After removal of 5 bases from V and 6 bases from J, the junction contained 11 bases not matched to a gene. This CDR3 is 17 amino acids long. In DNA form, the CDR3 reads TGTGCCAGCAGCCCCCAACCCCGGACTAGCGGGGCCAATGAGCAGTTCTTC. This codes for CASSPQPRTSGANEQFF.

V usage is TRBV5-1 and J usage is TRBJ2-1; possibly TRBD1 for D (6 bases). Germline V CDR1 and CDR2: SGHRS, YFSETQ. The CDR3 consists of 14 residues. V was cut by 0 bases and J by 3 bases, with 7 bases left in between. The CDR3 region is CASSLGQVYNEQFF. The CDR3 bases are TGCGCCAGCAGCTTGGGACAGGTCTACAATGAGCAGTTCTTC.

Only one count was recorded for this clone. The rearrangement joins TRBV6-5 to TRBJ2-1; the D is unclear. CDR3 length: 15 amino acids. V shed 0 bases and J shed 2 bases, with 8 bases lying between them. Germline CDR1 and CDR2: MNHEY and SVGAGI. This CDR3 is CASSYSLGTYNEQFF. CDR3 bases: TGTGCCAGCAGTTACTCGCTAGGTACCTACAATGAGCAGTTCTTC.

This clone has a handful of counts. The rearrangement uses TRBV7-9 and TRBJ1-5, with D perhaps matching TRBD1 (6 bases). Germline assignment: CDR1 SEHNR and CDR2 FQNEAQ (reference sequence). This CDR3 has 14 amino acids. Trimming pared 7 bases from V and 0 bases from J, leaving 10 bases between. The CDR3 sequence is CASTTGNSNQPQHF. The DNA of the CDR3 is TGTGCCAGCACCACAGGGAATAGCAATCAGCCCCAGCATTTT. The full variable domain, completed using reference TRBV7-9 and TRBJ1-5, is DTGVSQNPRHKITKRGQNVTFRCDPISEHNRLYWYRQTLGQGPEFLTYFQNEAQLEKSRLLSDRFSAERPKGSFSTLEIQRTEQGDSAMYLCASTTGNSNQPQHFGDGTRLSIL.

This chain connects TRBV14 to TRBJ1-2, with unresolved D. The ends were cut back, 1 base at V and 5 bases at J, with 14 bases in the middle. The CDR3 extends over 15 amino acids. Per germline, CDR1 SGHDN and CDR2 FVKESK. CDR3 DNA sequence: TGTGCCAGCAGCCAAGTGACATTCCCGACATATGGCTACACCTTC. Its protein product is CASSQVTFPTYGYTF.

This clone has just a few counts. The V and J genes are TRBV4-1 and TRBJ1-2; weak D call: TRBD1 (5 bases). V lost 3 bases, J lost 3 bases, and 11 bases lay in between. CDR1 MGHRA and CDR2 YSYEKL come from the germline V gene. The CDR3 is 14 residues long. CDR3 in DNA: TGCGCCAGCAGCCACTACCAGGGTGACTATGGCTACACCTTC. It specifies CASSHYQGDYGYTF.

This clone was counted between two and nine times. The chain couples TRBV30 to TRBJ2-5; a possible D gene is TRBD2 (5 bases). V lost 5 bases and J lost 1, with 11 bases in between. Germline V gives CDR1 GTSNPN, CDR2 SVGIG (reference sequence). CDR3 length: 13 residues. The CDR3: CAWAYRGQETQYF. The CDR3 coding sequence is TGTGCCTGGGCTTACCGGGGCCAAGAGACCCAGTACTTC. Variable domain in full (rest from reference TRBV30 and TRBJ2-5): SQTIHQWPATLVQPVGSPLSLECTVEGTSNPNLYWYRQAAGRGLQLLFYSVGIGQISSEVPQNLSASRPQDRQFILSSKKLLLSDSGFYLCAWAYRGQETQYFGPGTRLLVL.

This chain joins TRBV4-3 and TRBJ1-2; possible D gene TRBD1, 6 bases. Germline CDR1 is LGHNA and CDR2 is YSLEER. The CDR3 contains 15 residues. Trimming left V 4 bases short and J 8 bases short, with 20 bases between. The CDR3, as DNA: TGCGCCAGCAGCCCCCTATCCGCTACAGGGAACGGCTACACCTTC. Translation: CASSPLSATGNGYTF.

This clone was seen just once. V usage is TRBV4-1 and J usage is TRBJ2-5; perhaps TRBD1 as D (6 bases). The V end was cut by 4 bases, the J end by 5 bases, with 17 bases between. CDR1 is MGHRA and CDR2 is YSYEKL in the germline V gene. This CDR3 comprises 15 residues. CDR3 coding DNA: TGCGCCAGCAGCCTTAGAGGGGGTTCGGGGGAGACCCAGTACTTC. Its protein is CASSLRGGSGETQYF.

This sequence joins TRBV5-6 and TRBJ1-1; 8 positions match TRBD1. This CDR3 contains 15 residues. Unmatched junction bases numbered 6, after V lost 3 bases and J lost 2 bases. Germline CDR1 is SGHDT and CDR2 is YYEEEE. For the CDR3, the DNA is TGTGCCAGCAGCTCGACCGGGACAGGTAACACTGAAGCTTTCTTT. It yields the protein CASSSTGTGNTEAFF.

The V gene is TRBV27, the J gene TRBJ2-7, with D tentatively TRBD1 (6 bases). Trimming cost V 5 bases and J 3 bases, with 17 bases left between them. Germline loops: CDR1 MNHEY, CDR2 SMNVEV (reference sequence). The CDR3 contains 15 residues. CDR3 nucleotides: TGTGCCAGCAGTGCCGCCAGGGGAATCGGCTACGAGCAGTACTTC. This codes for CASSAARGIGYEQYF.

The V gene is TRBV4-1, the J gene TRBJ2-3; weak D call: TRBD2 (6 bases). V was trimmed by 3 bases and J by 6 bases, leaving 22 bases between them. In germline, CDR1 is MGHRA, CDR2 YSYEKL. CDR3 size: 17 residues. The DNA of the CDR3 is TGCGCCAGCAGCCACATAGCGGCCCCTCGAAGCCCCGATACGCAGTATTTT. Translation gives CASSHIAAPRSPDTQYF.

The CDR3 DNA reads as TGTGCCAGCAGTGGTCTGGCAGGTGTCTACGAGCAGTACTTC. It specifies CASSGLAGVYEQYF. The J gene is TRBJ2-7, the V gene TRBV25-1, with D hard to call. Per germline, CDR1 MGHDK and CDR2 SYGVNS. V gave up 4 bases and J gave up 3 bases, with 13 bases separating them. The CDR3 contains 14 residues.

This chain uses TRBV5-1 with TRBJ2-7, with 9 bases that match TRBD1. This CDR3 contains 15 residues. With V trimmed by 9 bases and J by 5 bases, 15 bases remained unmatched. The germline gives CDR1 SGHRS, CDR2 YFSETQ. The CDR3 DNA reads TGCGCCACCCCGCCGGGGACAGGGATCCGCCACGAGCAGTACTTC. This translates into CATPPGTGIRHEQYF.